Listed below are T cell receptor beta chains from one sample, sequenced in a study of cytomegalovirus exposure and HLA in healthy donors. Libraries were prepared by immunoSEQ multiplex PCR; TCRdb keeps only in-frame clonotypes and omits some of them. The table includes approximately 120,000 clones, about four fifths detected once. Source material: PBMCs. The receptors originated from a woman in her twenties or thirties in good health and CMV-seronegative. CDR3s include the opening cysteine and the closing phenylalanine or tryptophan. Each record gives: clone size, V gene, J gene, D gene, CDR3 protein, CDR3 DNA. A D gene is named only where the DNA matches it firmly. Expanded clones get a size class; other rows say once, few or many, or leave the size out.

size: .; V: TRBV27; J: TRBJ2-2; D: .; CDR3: CASRVLDSTGELFF; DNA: TGTGCCAGCAGAGTCTTAGACAGCACCGGGGAGCTGTTTTTT
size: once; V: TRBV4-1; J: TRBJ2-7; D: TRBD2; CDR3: CASSQDIPGGGGAEQYF; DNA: TGCGCCAGCAGCCAAGATATCCCGGGCGGGGGGGGTGCGGAGCAGTACTTC
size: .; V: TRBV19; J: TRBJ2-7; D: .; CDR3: CASSIESNGREQYF; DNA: TGTGCCAGTAGTATTGAGTCGAACGGGAGAGAGCAGTACTTC
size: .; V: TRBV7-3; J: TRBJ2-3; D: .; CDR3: CASSSGSTDTQYF; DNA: TGTGCCAGCAGCTCCGGGAGCACAGATACGCAGTATTTT
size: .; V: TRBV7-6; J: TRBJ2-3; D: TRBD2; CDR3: CASSPGLAGSNTQYF; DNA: TGTGCCAGCAGCCCGGGACTAGCGGGATCAAATACGCAGTATTTT
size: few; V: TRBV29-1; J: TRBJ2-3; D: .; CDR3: CSVSTATLSTDTQYF; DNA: TGCAGCGTCTCGACAGCGACCCTTAGCACAGATACGCAGTATTTT
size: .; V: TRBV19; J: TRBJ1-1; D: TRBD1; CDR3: CASSMGTRTGMGSGTEAFF; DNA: TGTGCCAGTAGTATGGGCACCAGGACAGGGATGGGGTCGGGCACTGAAGCTTTCTTT
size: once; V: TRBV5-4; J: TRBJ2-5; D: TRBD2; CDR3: CASSLKTSGSETQYF; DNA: TGTGCCAGCAGTCTAAAGACTAGCGGGAGTGAGACCCAGTACTTC
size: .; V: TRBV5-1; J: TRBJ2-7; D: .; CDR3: CASSFEGSGEQYF; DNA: TGCGCCAGCAGCTTCGAGGGATCCGGCGAGCAGTACTTC
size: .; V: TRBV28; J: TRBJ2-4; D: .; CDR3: CASSSGLINIQYF; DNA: TGTGCCAGCAGCTCCGGGTTGATAAACATTCAGTACTTC
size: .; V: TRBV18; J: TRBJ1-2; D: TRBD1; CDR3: CASSGLQGNYGYTF; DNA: TGTGCCAGCTCAGGATTACAGGGGAACTATGGCTACACCTTC
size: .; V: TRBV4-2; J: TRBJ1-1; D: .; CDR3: CASSQGLVEGTEAFF; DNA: TGTGCCAGCAGCCAAGGACTCGTCGAAGGCACTGAAGCTTTCTTT
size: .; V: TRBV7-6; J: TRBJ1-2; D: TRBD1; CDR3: CASSPLGQGASGYTF; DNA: TGTGCCAGCAGCCCGCTGGGACAGGGGGCCTCCGGCTACACCTTC
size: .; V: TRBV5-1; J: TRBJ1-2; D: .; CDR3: CASSLADSRGYTF; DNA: TGCGCCAGCAGCTTGGCCGACTCCCGGGGCTACACCTTC
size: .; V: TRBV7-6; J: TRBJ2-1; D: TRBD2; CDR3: CASSLQAGGGHEQFF; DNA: TGTGCCAGCAGCCTTCAAGCGGGAGGGGGCCATGAGCAGTTCTTC
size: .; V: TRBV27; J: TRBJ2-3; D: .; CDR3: CASRKIVGAEDTQYF; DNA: TGTGCCAGCAGGAAAATAGTGGGGGCGGAAGATACGCAGTATTTT
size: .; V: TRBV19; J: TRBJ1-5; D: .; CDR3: CASSTQIDQPQHF; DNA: TGTGCCAGTAGTACGCAGATCGATCAGCCCCAGCATTTT
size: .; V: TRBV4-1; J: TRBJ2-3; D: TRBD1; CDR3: CASSQGLIGTGATDTQYF; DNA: TGCGCCAGCAGCCAAGGACTTATCGGGACAGGGGCCACAGATACGCAGTATTTT
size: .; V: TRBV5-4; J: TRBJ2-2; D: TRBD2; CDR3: CASSLGTSPDGNTGELFF; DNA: TGTGCCAGCAGCTTGGGGACTAGCCCTGACGGGAACACCGGGGAGCTGTTTTTT
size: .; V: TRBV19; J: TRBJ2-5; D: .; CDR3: CASSMNRGRANEETQYF; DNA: TGTGCCAGTAGTATGAACCGCGGCAGGGCAAATGAGGAGACCCAGTACTTC
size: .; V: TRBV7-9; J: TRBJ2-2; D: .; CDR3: CASSLEFWDTVLGTGELFF; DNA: TGTGCCAGCAGCTTAGAATTTTGGGACACGGTCCTGGGGACCGGGGAGCTGTTTTTT
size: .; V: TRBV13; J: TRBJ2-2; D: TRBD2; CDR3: CASSPRTSGRYGELFF; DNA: TGTGCCAGCAGCCCTCGGACTAGCGGGAGGTACGGGGAGCTGTTTTTT
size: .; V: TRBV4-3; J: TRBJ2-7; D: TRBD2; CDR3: CASSQDLAGVSYEQYF; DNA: TGCGCCAGCAGCCAAGATTTAGCGGGTGTTTCCTACGAGCAGTACTTC
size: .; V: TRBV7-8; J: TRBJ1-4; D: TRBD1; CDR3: CASSSGQEREKLFF; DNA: TGTGCCAGCAGCTCCGGACAGGAACGAGAAAAACTGTTTTTT
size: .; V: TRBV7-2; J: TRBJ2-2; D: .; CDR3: CASSLESYTGELFF; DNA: TGTGCCAGCAGCTTAGAATCGTACACCGGGGAGCTGTTTTTT
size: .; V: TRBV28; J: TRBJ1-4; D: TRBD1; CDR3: CASSLETGGGEKLFF; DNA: TGTGCCAGCAGTTTAGAGACAGGGGGCGGGGAAAAACTGTTTTTT
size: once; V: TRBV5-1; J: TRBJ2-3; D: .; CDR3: CASSLDQITDTQYF; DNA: TGCGCCAGCAGCTTGGACCAGATAACAGATACGCAGTATTTT
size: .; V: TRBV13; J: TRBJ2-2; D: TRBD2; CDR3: CASSSLAGGNTGELFF; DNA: TGTGCCAGCAGCTCTCTAGCGGGAGGAAACACCGGGGAGCTGTTTTTT
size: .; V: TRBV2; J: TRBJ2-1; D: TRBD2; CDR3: CASRGRLAGGDEQFF; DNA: TGTGCCAGCAGGGGGAGATTAGCGGGAGGGGATGAGCAGTTCTTC
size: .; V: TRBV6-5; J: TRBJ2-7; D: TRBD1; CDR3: CASNRRGDRDYEQYF; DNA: TGTGCCAGCAATCGGCGAGGGGACAGGGATTACGAGCAGTACTTC
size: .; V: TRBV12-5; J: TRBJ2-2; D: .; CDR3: CASGGLAVPFGGELFF; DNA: TGTGCTAGTGGTGGGTTAGCGGTACCCTTCGGCGGGGAGCTGTTTTTT
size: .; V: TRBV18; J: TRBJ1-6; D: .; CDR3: CASSSGGSYNSPLHF; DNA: TGTGCCAGCTCATCGGGGGGGAGCTATAATTCACCCCTCCACTTT
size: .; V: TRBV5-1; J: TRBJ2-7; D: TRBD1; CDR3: CASSLGPGGLGEQYF; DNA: TGCGCCAGCAGCTTGGGTCCAGGGGGCCTTGGAGAGCAGTACTTC
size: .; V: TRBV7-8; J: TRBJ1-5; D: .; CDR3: CASSSRVGNQPQHF; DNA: TGTGCCAGCAGCTCCAGGGTCGGCAATCAGCCCCAGCATTTT
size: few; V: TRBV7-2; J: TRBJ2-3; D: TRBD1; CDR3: CASSGENRGHPGKYF; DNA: TGTGCCAGCAGCGGGGAGAACAGGGGGCACCCTGGGAAGTATTTT
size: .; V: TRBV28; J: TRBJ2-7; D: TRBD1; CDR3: CASSLTGGKQYF; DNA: TGTGCCAGCAGTCTAACAGGGGGCAAGCAGTACTTC
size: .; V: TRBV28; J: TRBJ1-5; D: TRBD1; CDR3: CASSPETGWQPQHF; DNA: TGTGCCAGCAGTCCCGAGACAGGGTGGCAGCCCCAGCATTTT
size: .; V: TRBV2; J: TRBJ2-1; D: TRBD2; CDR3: CASTGVAGSREQFF; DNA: TGTGCCAGCACAGGGGTAGCGGGATCGAGAGAGCAGTTCTTC
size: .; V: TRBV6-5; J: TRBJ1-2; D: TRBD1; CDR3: CASSGTDYGYTF; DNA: TGTGCCAGCAGTGGGACAGACTATGGCTACACCTTC
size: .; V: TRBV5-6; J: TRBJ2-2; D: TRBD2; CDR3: CASSLRGLAGIAGELFF; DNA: TGTGCCAGCAGCTTGCGGGGACTAGCGGGGATTGCCGGGGAGCTGTTTTTT
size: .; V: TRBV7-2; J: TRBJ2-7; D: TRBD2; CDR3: CASSLSGGLAYEQYF; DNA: TGTGCCAGCAGCTTGTCGGGAGGGCTCGCCTACGAGCAGTACTTC
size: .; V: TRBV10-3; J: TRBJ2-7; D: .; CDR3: CAISVDRSAYEQYF; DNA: TGTGCCATCAGTGTAGACAGAAGCGCCTACGAGCAGTACTTC
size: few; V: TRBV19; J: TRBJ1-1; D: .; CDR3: CASTLNTEAFF; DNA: TGTGCCAGTACATTGAACACTGAAGCTTTCTTT
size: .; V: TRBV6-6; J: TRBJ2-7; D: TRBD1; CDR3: CASSYEGTGGTYEQYF; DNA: TGTGCCAGCAGTTACGAGGGGACAGGGGGCACCTACGAGCAGTACTTC
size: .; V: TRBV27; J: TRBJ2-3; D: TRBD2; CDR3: CASSKLAGVSDTQYF; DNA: TGTGCCAGCTCGAAGCTAGCGGGAGTTTCAGATACGCAGTATTTT
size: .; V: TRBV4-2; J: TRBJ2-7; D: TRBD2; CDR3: CASSQETSGRGEQYF; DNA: TGTGCCAGCAGCCAAGAAACTAGCGGGAGGGGCGAGCAGTACTTC
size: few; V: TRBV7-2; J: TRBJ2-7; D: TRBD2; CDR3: CASSLGASGTYEQYF; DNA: TGTGCCAGCAGCTTGGGGGCTAGCGGGACTTACGAGCAGTACTTC
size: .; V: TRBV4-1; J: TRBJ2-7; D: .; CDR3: CASSQDISSYEQYF; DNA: TGCGCCAGCAGCCAAGATATCTCTTCCTACGAGCAGTACTTC
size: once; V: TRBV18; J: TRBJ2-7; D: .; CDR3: CASAIDRAYEQYF; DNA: TGTGCCAGCGCCATCGACAGAGCCTACGAGCAGTACTTC
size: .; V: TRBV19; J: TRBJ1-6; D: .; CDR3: CASSIRQGQSPLHF; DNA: TGTGCCAGTAGTATACGGCAGGGTCAGTCACCCCTCCACTTT
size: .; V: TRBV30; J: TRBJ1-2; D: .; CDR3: CAWKGVYGYTF; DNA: TGTGCCTGGAAGGGGGTATATGGCTACACCTTC
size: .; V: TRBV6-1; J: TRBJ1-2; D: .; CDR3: CASSLNEGYGYTF; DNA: TGTGCCAGCAGTCTCAACGAGGGCTATGGCTACACCTTC